The clone carrying this T cell receptor (beta chain) was detected ten times or more. Amplification yielded TCR beta CDR3 regions, with RNA transcripts as the source. During a first-round RT-PCR of the TCR CDR3, the HTBI primer set was used. TCRdb passed the multiplex PCR reads through MiXCR, listing each CDR3 protein once. Seen here are approximately 610,000 distinct CDR3 sequences, roughly 14% observed once, and the top ten hold around 4.1%. This sample was taken from a study of T cells in Graves' hyperthyroidism and ophthalmopathy. Ophthalmopathy in the patients scored at least 3 on Clinical Activity Score and at least 4 on NOSPECS grade, lasting under 3 months. CDR3 length: 14 amino acids. The germline V gene encodes CDR1 MNHNS and CDR2 SASEGT.

The clonotype originates from a woman aged 35 to 49 with Graves' ophthalmopathy. The sample comprised blood. The V call is TRBV6-1, the J call TRBJ1-3; tentatively, D is TRBD1 (5 bases). The CDR3 here is CAVTGGGSGNTIYF. CDR3 coding DNA: TGTGCTGTGACGGGGGGGGGCTCTGGAAACACCATATATTTT.